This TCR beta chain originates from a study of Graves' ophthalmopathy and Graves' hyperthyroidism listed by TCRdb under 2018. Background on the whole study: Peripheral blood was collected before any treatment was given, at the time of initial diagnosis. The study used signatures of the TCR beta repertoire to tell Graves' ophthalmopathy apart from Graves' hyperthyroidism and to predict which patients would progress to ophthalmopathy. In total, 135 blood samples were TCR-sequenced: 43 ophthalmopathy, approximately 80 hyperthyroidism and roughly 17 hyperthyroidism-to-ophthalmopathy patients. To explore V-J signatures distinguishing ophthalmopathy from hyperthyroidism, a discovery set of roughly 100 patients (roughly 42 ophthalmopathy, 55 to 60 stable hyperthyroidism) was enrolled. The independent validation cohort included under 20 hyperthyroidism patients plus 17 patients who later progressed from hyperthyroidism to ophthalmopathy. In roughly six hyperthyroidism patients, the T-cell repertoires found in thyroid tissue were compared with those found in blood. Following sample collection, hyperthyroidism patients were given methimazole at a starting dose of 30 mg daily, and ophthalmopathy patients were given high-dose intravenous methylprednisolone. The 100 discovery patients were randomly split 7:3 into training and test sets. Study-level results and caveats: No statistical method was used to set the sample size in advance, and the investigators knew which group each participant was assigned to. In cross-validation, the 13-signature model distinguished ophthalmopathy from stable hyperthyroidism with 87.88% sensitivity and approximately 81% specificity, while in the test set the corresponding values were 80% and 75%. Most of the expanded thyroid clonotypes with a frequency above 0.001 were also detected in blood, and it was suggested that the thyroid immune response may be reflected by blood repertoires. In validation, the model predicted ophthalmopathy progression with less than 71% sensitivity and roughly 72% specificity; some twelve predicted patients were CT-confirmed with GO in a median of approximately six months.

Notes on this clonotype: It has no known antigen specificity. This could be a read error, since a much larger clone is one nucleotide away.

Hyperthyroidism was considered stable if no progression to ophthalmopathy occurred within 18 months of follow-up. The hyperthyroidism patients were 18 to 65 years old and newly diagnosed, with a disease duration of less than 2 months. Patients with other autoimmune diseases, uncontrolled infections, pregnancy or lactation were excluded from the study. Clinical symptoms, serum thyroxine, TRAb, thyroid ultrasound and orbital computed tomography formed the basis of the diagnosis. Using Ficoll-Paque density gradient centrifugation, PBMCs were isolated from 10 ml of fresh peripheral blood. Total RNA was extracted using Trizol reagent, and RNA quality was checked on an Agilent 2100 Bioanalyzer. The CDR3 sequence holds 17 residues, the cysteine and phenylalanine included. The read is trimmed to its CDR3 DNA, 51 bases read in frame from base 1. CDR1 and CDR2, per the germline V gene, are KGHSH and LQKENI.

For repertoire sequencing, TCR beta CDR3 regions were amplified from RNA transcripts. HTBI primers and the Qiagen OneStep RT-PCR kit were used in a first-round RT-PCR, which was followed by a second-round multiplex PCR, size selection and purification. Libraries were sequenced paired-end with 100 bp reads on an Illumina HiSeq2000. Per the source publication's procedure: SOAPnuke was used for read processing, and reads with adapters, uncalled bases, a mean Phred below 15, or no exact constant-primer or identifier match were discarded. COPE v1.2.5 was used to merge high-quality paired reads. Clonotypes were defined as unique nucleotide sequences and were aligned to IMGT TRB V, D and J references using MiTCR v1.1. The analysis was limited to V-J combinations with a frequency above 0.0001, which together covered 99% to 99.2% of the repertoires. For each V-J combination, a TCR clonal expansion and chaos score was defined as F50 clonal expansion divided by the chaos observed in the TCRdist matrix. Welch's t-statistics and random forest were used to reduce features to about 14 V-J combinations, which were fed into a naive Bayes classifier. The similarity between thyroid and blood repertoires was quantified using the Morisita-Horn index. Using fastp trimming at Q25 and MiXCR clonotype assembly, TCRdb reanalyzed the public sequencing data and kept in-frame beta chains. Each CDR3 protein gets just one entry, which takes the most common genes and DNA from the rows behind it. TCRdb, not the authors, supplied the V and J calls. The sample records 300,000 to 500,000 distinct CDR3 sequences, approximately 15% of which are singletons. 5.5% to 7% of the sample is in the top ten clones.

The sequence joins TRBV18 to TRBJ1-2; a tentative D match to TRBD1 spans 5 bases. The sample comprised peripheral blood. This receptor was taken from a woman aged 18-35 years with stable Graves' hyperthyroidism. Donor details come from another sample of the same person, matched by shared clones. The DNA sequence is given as TGTGCCAGCTCACCCGACGGTCAGGCAGGGCGTAGCTATGGCTGCACCTTC. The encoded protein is CASSPDGQAGRSYGCTF.